The 9 T cell receptor beta chains reported below all come from one sample, sequenced in a study of a mutant IDH1 vaccine in newly diagnosed glioma. Assay: immunoSEQ multiplex PCR; the TCRdb copy retains only in-frame clones and omits some. The repertoire holds about 69,000 clones, with around 86% as singletons. The time point here: week 35, safety follow-up. Vaccination used 300 ug of mutant IDH1 20-mer peptide per dose, with topical imiquimod. Their specific antigens are unknown. Sequences were derived from PBMCs, sampled from a glioma patient whose treatment included an IDH1 peptide vaccine. The receptors come from a man aged 25-40 years with glioma.

The CDR3 sequence: CASSVMGYRGTDTQYF. DNA of the CDR3: TGTGCCAGCAGCGTAATGGGTTACCGGGGCACAGATACGCAGTATTTT. The V call is TRBV9, the J call TRBJ2-3; D call uncertain. Trimming took 1 base from V and 1 from J, leaving 13 bases between them. The V gene's germline CDR1 is SGDLS and CDR2 YYNGEE. The CDR3 is 16 residues long.

CDR3 nucleotide sequence: TGTGCCAGCAGCTCGACGATGCAGGGTAACTGGGGAGAGCAGTACTTC. This sequence encodes CASSSTMQGNWGEQYF. This sequence joins TRBV5-5 and TRBJ2-7; D is perhaps TRBD1 (5 bases). This CDR3 contains 16 residues. V lost 3 bases and J lost 7, with 23 bases in between. Germline-derived CDR1 and CDR2 are SGHKS and YYEKEE (reference sequence).

The chain links TRBV5-1 to TRBJ1-4, with 7 bases matching TRBD1. Germline V gene lookup returns CDR1 SGHRS and CDR2 YFSETQ. The V gene end was trimmed by 2 bases and the J gene end by 5 bases; junction bases not matched to a gene: 6. This CDR3 is 15 amino acids long. The CDR3 DNA reads as TGCGCCAGCAGCTTTAATCAGGGGGTAAATGAAAAACTGTTTTTT. The encoded protein is CASSFNQGVNEKLFF.

This chain uses TRBV19 with TRBJ2-2, with TRBD1 matching over 10 bases. The J segment lost 2 bases and the V segment lost 6 bases, leaving 6 bases of the junction unmatched. The CDR3 spans 16 residues. Germline loops: CDR1 LNHDA, CDR2 SQIVND (reference sequence). The DNA for the CDR3 is TGTGCCAGTAGCGCCGGGACAGGGGTAAACACCGGGGAGCTGTTTTTT. Its protein is CASSAGTGVNTGELFF.

The rearrangement joins TRBV7-3 to TRBJ2-3, with D unclear. Germline CDR1 reads SGHTA; CDR2 reads FQGTGA. The CDR3 length is 13 residues. V lost 5 bases and J 1 base, leaving 7 bases between the germline ends. The CDR3 nucleotides read TGTGCCAGCAGCCCTGCTGGCACAGATACGCAGTATTTT. Its protein product is CASSPAGTDTQYF.

CDR3 in DNA: TGTGCCAGCAGCCGGGGGGAAGCCAATTCACCCCTCCACTTT. Amino acids: CASSRGEANSPLHF. The chain employs TRBV6-6 and TRBJ1-6; the D gene is possibly TRBD1 (5 bases). The V and J ends lost 6 bases and 7 bases respectively, with 13 bases between them. CDR1 MNHNY and CDR2 SVGAGI come from the germline V gene (reference sequence). The CDR3 has 14 amino acids.

This chain links TRBV5-1 with TRBJ2-7; TRBD2 aligns across 11 bases. This CDR3 has 16 residues. Unmatched junction bases numbered 8, after V lost 0 bases and J lost 6 bases. Germline CDR1 SGHRS, CDR2 YFSETQ. In DNA, the CDR3 is TGCGCCAGCAGCTTGGTGTTAGCGGGGGGGCCAAGCGAGCAGTACTTC. Amino acid sequence: CASSLVLAGGPSEQYF.

The V call is TRBV27, the J call TRBJ2-7, with a tentative D call TRBD2 (7 bases). The CDR3 spans 14 residues. V dropped 7 bases and J dropped 5 bases, with 18 bases sitting between them. Germline V gene data show CDR1 as MNHEY and CDR2 as SMNVEV (reference sequence). The DNA for the CDR3 is TGTGCCAGCACCTCCCGGGGGGCCATCCACGAGCAGTACTTC. Protein sequence: CASTSRGAIHEQYF.

The gene calls are TRBV9 and TRBJ2-5; 7 bases align to TRBD1. The CDR3 runs 14 residues. Losses at the gene ends were 4 bases for V and 4 bases for J; bases not matched to a gene: 7. Germline V CDR1 and CDR2: SGDLS, YYNGEE. CDR3 in amino acids: CASSLGGPSETQYF. CDR3 bases: TGTGCCAGCAGCCTAGGGGGCCCATCAGAGACCCAGTACTTC.